A selection of T cell receptor beta chains follows, all from one sample in a study of cytomegalovirus exposure and HLA in healthy donors. Profiling relied on immunoSEQ multiplex PCR, and the TCRdb table lists in-frame clones only, not all of them. The sample consists of roughly 75,000 clones, 84% of them appearing once. Specimen: PBMCs. The receptor source for this set is a man aged 70-80 years in good health and CMV-seropositive. CDR3s include the opening cysteine and the closing phenylalanine or tryptophan.

v_call,j_call,cdr3_aa
TRBV6-1,TRBJ2-7,CASSETGQVYEQYF
TRBV5-1,TRBJ1-2,CASSLQPGQGADGYTF
TRBV6-5,TRBJ2-2,CASSPRRTGELFF
TRBV4-1,TRBJ2-6,CASSQGAGASSGANVLTF
TRBV6-5,TRBJ2-1,CASTKGAGDSPPFF
TRBV6-1,TRBJ2-3,CASSWGQGADTQYF
TRBV6-1,TRBJ2-5,CASSPGSETQYF
TRBV28,TRBJ2-7,CASSLTGSYEQYF
TRBV5-6,TRBJ2-1,CASSFTRNEQFF
TRBV7-9,TRBJ2-3,CASSQVGSGTTRDTQYF
TRBV6-1,TRBJ2-3,CATSTGSDTQYF
TRBV6-5,TRBJ1-2,CASREGGTNYGYTF
TRBV6-1,TRBJ1-1,CASSDLRGRTEAFF
TRBV18,TRBJ2-7,CASSPAFGSSYEQYF
TRBV18,TRBJ2-7,CASSPASRYEQYF
TRBV7-2,TRBJ2-3,CASSPHPDTQYF
TRBV5-6,TRBJ1-4,CASSSTQGLGNEKLFF
TRBV4-3,TRBJ2-3,CASSQESLIPDTQYF
TRBV6-5,TRBJ2-3,CASSYSAGATDTQYF
TRBV11-2,TRBJ2-7,CASSNRQGDYEQYF
TRBV9,TRBJ1-3,CASSVDAGLFGNTIYF
TRBV4-2,TRBJ2-7,CASGQGSGLPYEQYF
TRBV30,TRBJ2-2,CARGEGLATGELFF
TRBV11-3,TRBJ1-5,CASSSGTYYSNQPQHF
TRBV5-1,TRBJ2-7,CASSTPAGDEQYF
TRBV29-1,TRBJ1-1,CSVGRDRNTEAFF
TRBV28,TRBJ2-7,CASSSDSLAYEQYF
TRBV29-1,TRBJ2-7,CSAEGQGGYEQYF
TRBV28,TRBJ1-5,CASSSGTRNQPQHF
TRBV5-4,TRBJ2-7,CASSLPGGGTYEQYF
TRBV19,TRBJ2-2,CASSNPGQVTGELFF
TRBV15,TRBJ2-7,CATSREPFGGRAGQYF
TRBV21-1,TRBJ2-1,CASSNCSTGTNEQFF
TRBV19,TRBJ1-1,CASSDHRGF
TRBV14,TRBJ1-1,CASSPVGETGAIEAFF
TRBV4-1,TRBJ2-7,CASSQRSGTTYEQYF
TRBV7-6,TRBJ2-3,CASSLKPGLAGSITSTDTQYF
TRBV7-6,TRBJ2-2,CASSLAQGRQTGELFF
TRBV5-1,TRBJ1-6,CASSGGYDNSPLHF
TRBV2,TRBJ1-3,CATLRESSGNTIYF
TRBV28,TRBJ1-1,CASSLGQMNTEAFF
TRBV10-3,TRBJ2-3,CAINRGTSTDTQYF
TRBV5-1,TRBJ1-1,CASSPGTTNTEAFF
TRBV30,TRBJ1-2,CAWSTGYGYTF
TRBV4-1,TRBJ2-2,CASSQDLAGLPTGELFF
TRBV2,TRBJ2-7,CASWGRGESYF
TRBV27,TRBJ1-2,CASSPLYTDYGYTF
TRBV7-9,TRBJ2-1,CASSPSPLAGHKSYNEQFF
TRBV18,TRBJ1-1,CASSLGYTEAFF
TRBV28,TRBJ2-7,CASSFMGDTYEQYF
TRBV11-2,TRBJ2-3,CATRGSGSPQYF
TRBV28,TRBJ2-5,CASSFSPSGAQETQYF
TRBV15,TRBJ1-2,CATSRDGQVQGYTF
TRBV7-2,TRBJ2-1,CASSLGTANSYNEQFF